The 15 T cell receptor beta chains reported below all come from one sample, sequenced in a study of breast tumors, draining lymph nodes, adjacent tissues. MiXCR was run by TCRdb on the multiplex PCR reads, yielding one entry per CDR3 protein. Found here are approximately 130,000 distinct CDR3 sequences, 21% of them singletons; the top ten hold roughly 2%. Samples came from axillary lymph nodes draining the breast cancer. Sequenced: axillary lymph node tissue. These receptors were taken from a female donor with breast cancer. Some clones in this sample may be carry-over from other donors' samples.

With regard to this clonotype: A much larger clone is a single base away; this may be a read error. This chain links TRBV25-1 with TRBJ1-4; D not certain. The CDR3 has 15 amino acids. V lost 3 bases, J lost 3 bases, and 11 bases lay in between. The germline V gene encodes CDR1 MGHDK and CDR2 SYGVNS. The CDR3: CASSDSSWPNEKLFF. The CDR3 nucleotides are TGTGCCAGCAGTGATTCCTCATGGCCTAATGAAAAACTGTTTTTT.

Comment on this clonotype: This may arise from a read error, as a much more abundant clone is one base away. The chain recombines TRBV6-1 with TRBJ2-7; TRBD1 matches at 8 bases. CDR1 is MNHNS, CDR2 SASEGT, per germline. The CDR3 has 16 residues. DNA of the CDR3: TGTGCCAGCACTTCGGGACAGGCTGCGCGCAGATACGAGCGGTACTTC. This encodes CASTSGQAARRYERYF.

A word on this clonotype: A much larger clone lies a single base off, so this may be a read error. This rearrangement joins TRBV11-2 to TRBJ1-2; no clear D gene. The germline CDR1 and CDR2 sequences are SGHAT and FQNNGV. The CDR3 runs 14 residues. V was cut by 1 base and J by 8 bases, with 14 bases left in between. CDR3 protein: CASSLVRGVSGYTF. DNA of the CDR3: TGTGCCAGCAGCTTAGTACGTGGTGTTAGCGGCTACACCTTC.

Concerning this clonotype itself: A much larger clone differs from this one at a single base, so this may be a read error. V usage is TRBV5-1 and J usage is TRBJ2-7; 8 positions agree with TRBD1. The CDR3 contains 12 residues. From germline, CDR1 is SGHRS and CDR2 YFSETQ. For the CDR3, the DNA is TGCGCCAGCAGCCAGGACAGGGTCGAGCAGTGCTTC. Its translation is CASSQDRVEQCF.

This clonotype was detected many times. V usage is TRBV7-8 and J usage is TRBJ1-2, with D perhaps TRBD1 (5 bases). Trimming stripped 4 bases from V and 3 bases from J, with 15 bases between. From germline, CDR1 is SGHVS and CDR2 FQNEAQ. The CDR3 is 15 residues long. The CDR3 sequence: CASSSRGKGDYGYTF. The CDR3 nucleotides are TGTGCCAGCAGCTCTCGGGGAAAAGGGGACTATGGCTACACCTTC.

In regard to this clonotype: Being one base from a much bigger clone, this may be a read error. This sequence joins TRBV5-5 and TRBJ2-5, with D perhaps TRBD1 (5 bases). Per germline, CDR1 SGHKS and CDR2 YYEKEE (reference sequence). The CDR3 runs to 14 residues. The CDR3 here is CASSFSTVEETLYF. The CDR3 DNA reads TGTGCCAGCAGCTTCTCGACAGTAGAAGAGACCCTGTACTTC.

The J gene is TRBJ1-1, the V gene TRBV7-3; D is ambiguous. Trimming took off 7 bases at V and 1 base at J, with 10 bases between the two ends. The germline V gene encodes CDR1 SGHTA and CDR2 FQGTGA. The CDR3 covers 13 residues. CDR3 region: CASKKDTNTEAFF. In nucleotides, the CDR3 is TGTGCCAGCAAAAAAGATACGAACACTGAAGCTTTCTTT.

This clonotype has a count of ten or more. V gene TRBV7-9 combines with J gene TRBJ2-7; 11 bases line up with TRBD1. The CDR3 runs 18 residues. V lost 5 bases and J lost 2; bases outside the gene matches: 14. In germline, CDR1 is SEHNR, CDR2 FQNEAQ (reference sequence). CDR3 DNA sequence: TGTGCCAGCAGCCCAGCCGGGACAGGGGGACGACCGCCCTACGAGCAGTACTTC. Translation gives CASSPAGTGGRPPYEQYF.

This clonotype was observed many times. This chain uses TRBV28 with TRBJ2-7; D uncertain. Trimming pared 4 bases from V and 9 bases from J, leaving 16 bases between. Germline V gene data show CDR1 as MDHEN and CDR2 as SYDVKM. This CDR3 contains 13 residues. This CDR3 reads CASSYPYTLGQYF. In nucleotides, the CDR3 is TGTGCCAGCAGTTACCCCTACACTCTGGGGCAGTACTTC.

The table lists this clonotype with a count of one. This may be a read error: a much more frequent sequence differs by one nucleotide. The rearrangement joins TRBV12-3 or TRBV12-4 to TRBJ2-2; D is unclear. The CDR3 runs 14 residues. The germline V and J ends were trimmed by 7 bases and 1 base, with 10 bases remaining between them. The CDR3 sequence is CASKTWQNTGELFF. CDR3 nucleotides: TGTGCCAGCAAGACCTGGCAGAACACCGGGGAGCTGTTTTTT.

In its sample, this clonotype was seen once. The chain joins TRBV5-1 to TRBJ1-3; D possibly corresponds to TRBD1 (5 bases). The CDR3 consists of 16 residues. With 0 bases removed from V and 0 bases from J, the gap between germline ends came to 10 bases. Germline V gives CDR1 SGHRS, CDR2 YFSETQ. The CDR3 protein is CASSLDGGGSGNTIYF. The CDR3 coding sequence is TGCGCCAGCAGCTTGGACGGGGGGGGCTCTGGAAACACCATATATTTT.

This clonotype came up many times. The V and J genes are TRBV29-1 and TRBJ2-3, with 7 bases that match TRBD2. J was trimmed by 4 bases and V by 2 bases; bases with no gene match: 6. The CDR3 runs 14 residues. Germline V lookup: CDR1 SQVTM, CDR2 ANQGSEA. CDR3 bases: TGCAGCGTTGAATCAGGACTAGATCCAGATACGCAGTATTTT. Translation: CSVESGLDPDTQYF.

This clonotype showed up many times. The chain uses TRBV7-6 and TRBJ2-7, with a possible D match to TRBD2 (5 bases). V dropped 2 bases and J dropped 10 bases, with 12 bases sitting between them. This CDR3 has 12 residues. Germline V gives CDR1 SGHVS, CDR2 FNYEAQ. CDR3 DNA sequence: TGTGCCAGCAGCTTACCGGCGAGGGAACAGTACTTC. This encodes CASSLPAREQYF.

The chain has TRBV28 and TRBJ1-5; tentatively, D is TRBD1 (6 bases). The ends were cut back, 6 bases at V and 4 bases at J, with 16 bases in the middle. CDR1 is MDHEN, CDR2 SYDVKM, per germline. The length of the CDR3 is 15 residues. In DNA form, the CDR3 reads TGTGCCAGCAGCCGCACCCTACAGGGAAATCAGCCCCAGCATTTT. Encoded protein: CASSRTLQGNQPQHF. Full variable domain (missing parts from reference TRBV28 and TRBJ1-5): DVKVTQSSRYLVKRTGEKVFLECVQDMDHENMFWYRQDPGLGLRLIYFSYDVKMKEKGDIPEGYSVSREKKERFSLILESASTNQTSMYLCASSRTLQGNQPQHFGDGTRLSIL.

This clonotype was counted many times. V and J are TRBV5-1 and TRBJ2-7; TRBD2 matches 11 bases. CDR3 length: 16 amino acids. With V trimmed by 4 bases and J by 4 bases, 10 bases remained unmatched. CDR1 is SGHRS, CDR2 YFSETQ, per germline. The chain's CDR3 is CASSQNLLAGEYEQYF. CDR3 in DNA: TGCGCCAGCAGCCAAAATCTACTAGCGGGGGAATACGAGCAGTACTTC.